Below, 26 T cell receptor beta chains from the same sample are listed, as sequenced in a study of HIV-infected children after antiretroviral therapy interruption. A 3' RACE protocol on RNA, with unique molecular identifiers, produced the TCR library. TCRdb used MiXCR to reprocess the 3' RACE reads, holding one entry per CDR3 protein. The sample carries fewer than 100,000 distinct CDR3 sequences, approximately 6.9% recorded once. The treatment is: PENTA 11 planned treatment interruption arm or continuous ART arm. Sample: CD45RA+ CD4+ T cells from PBMCs, pooled from several time points, taken from a donor given antiretroviral therapy, either interrupted or continuous. Regarding subset: naive CD4+ CD45RA+ CD45RO- T cells. The source of these receptors is a pool of human donors with HIV.

This clonotype was counted many times. The rearrangement uses TRBV20-1 and TRBJ2-7; D is perhaps TRBD1 or TRBD2 (5 bases each). The V end lost 6 bases, the J end lost 3 bases, and 18 bases lay between the germline ends. This CDR3 has 14 amino acids. Germline CDR1 is DFQATT and CDR2 is SNEGSKA (reference sequence). CDR3 nucleotide sequence: TGCAGTGCCCATCACGGGGCAGGGAGCTACGAGCAGTACTTC. It translates to CSAHHGAGSYEQYF.

The CDR3, as DNA: TGTGCCAGCAGTACTACCGCAGCGGGAGGCACAGATACGCAGTATTTT. Protein sequence: CASSTTAAGGTDTQYF. This chain links TRBV6-6 with TRBJ2-3; TRBD2 aligns across 8 bases. CDR3 length: 16 residues. Germline-derived CDR1 and CDR2 are MNHNY and SVGAGI (reference sequence). V lost 5 bases to trimming and J lost 1 base; unmatched junction nucleotides: 8.

This clonotype has at least ten counts. This chain joins TRBV19 and TRBJ2-3; the D gene is possibly TRBD1 (5 bases). Germline CDR1 and CDR2: LNHDA and SQIVND (reference sequence). The CDR3 runs 14 residues. The V gene lost 5 bases and the J gene lost 6 bases, with 15 bases spanning the gap. CDR3 sequence (DNA): TGTGCCAGTAGTGAACAGGCCTTTAGGGATACGCAGTATTTT. It yields the protein CASSEQAFRDTQYF.

The sample holds a few counts of this clonotype. The V call is TRBV12-3 or TRBV12-4, the J call TRBJ1-1, with D uncertain. Trimming pared 3 bases from V and 6 bases from J, leaving 8 bases between. This CDR3 region has 12 residues. The CDR3 coding sequence is TGTGCCAGCAGTTTTGGCTCTCCTGAAGCTTTCTTT. As protein: CASSFGSPEAFF.

The sample holds many counts of this clonotype. The genes are TRBV3-1 and TRBJ2-5, with TRBD2 matching 13 bases. V shed 3 bases, J shed 2 bases, and the junction held 3 bases outside the gene matches. CDR1 and CDR2 (germline): LGHDT, YNNKEL (reference sequence). The CDR3 length is 16 residues. This chain's CDR3 is CASSQELAGGQETQYF. The CDR3 DNA reads as TGTGCCAGCAGCCAGGAACTAGCGGGGGGGCAAGAGACCCAGTACTTC.

This clonotype was detected ten times or more. This chain links TRBV20-1 with TRBJ2-3; 8 bases fit TRBD1. The junction had 14 bases not matched to a gene; V was cut back by 7 bases and J by 11 bases. Germline V gene data show CDR1 as DFQATT and CDR2 as SNEGSKA (reference sequence). CDR3 length: 13 residues. CDR3 coding DNA: TGCAGTGGCAGGGGCAGGGGGCGCGTACAGCAGTATTTT. This translates into CSGRGRGRVQQYF.

This clonotype was detected a few times. The chain joins TRBV6-1 to TRBJ1-1; 10 bases align to TRBD1. After removal of 6 bases from V and 6 bases from J, the junction contained 7 bases not matched to a gene. The CDR3 consists of 14 residues. In germline, CDR1 is MNHNS, CDR2 SASEGT. CDR3 nucleotides: TGTGCCAGCAGGCATCGACAGGGGGCGGCTGAAGCTTTCTTT. This translates into CASRHRQGAAEAFF.

This clonotype came up many times. The chain has TRBV14 and TRBJ1-1; no definite D call. V dropped 5 bases and J dropped 11 bases, with 15 bases sitting between them. CDR3 length: 12 residues. Germline V gene sequence: CDR1 SGHDN, CDR2 FVKESK. In DNA form, the CDR3 reads TGTGCCAGCAGCGGGAGCGGACCTAGGGCTTTCTTT. Translated, it gives CASSGSGPRAFF.

This clonotype was seen only a few times. V usage is TRBV18 and J usage is TRBJ1-3; D is undetermined. The CDR3 consists of 13 residues. From germline, CDR1 is KGHSH and CDR2 LQKENI. V was trimmed by 2 bases and J by 1 base, leaving 3 bases between them. Written as DNA, the CDR3 is TGTGCCAGCTCACCAGAATCTGGAAACACCATATATTTT. Amino acid sequence: CASSPESGNTIYF.

This clonotype was recorded many times. The chain employs TRBV6-5 and TRBJ1-1; a possible D gene is TRBD1 (5 bases). CDR3 length equals 16 residues. Germline V CDR1 and CDR2: MNHEY, SVGAGI. Between the trimmed V and J ends, which lost 3 bases and 0 bases, there was a span of 14 bases. The CDR3: CASSYAGLSMNTEAFF. The CDR3 DNA reads as TGTGCCAGCAGTTATGCAGGGTTGAGTATGAACACTGAAGCTTTCTTT.

Many counts were recorded for this clonotype. This sequence joins TRBV20-1 and TRBJ2-3; 10 bases fit TRBD2. Germline CDR1 is DFQATT and CDR2 is SNEGSKA (reference sequence). This CDR3 has 14 amino acids. After removal of 6 bases from V and 2 bases from J, the junction contained 5 bases not matched to a gene. The CDR3 loop is CSASGTSVTDTQYF. CDR3 nucleotide sequence: TGCAGTGCCTCTGGGACTAGCGTCACAGATACGCAGTATTTT.

This clonotype came up many times. The V gene is TRBV6-2 or TRBV6-3, the J gene TRBJ2-4; no firm D call. Looked up from germline, CDR1 is MNHEY and CDR2 is SVGEGT. Trimming removed 0 bases at V and 7 bases at J, with 7 bases between. This CDR3 has 13 amino acids. CDR3 sequence (DNA): TGTGCCAGCAGTTACTCCGGCCCTAACATTCAGTACTTC. Amino acids: CASSYSGPNIQYF.

This clonotype was detected a few times. The chain joins TRBV12-5 to TRBJ1-1; D gene ambiguous. The CDR3 has 17 amino acids. The germline CDR1 and CDR2 sequences are LGHNT and FRNRAP. With 6 bases removed from V and 6 bases from J, the gap between germline ends came to 26 bases. The CDR3 nucleotides are TGTGCTAGTGGCCGTTCATCGAGCCCCAACACTGGCGCTGAAGCTTTCTTT. As protein: CASGRSSSPNTGAEAFF. Variable domain in full (rest from reference TRBV12-5 and TRBJ1-1): DARVTQTPRHKVTEMGQEVTMRCQPILGHNTVFWYRQTMMQGLELLAYFRNRAPLDDSGMPKDRFSAEMPDATLATLKIQPSEPRDSAVYFCASGRSSSPNTGAEAFFGQGTRLTVV.

This clonotype was recorded many times. This chain uses TRBV3-1 with TRBJ2-7, with 9 nucleotides matching TRBD1. V was pared by 4 bases and J by 6 bases, with 7 bases of the junction left unmatched. This CDR3 contains 14 residues. Germline CDR1 reads LGHDT; CDR2 reads YNNKEL (reference sequence). The CDR3 DNA reads TGTGCCAGCAGCCTAACGGGACAGGGCAGCGAGCAGTACTTC. This sequence encodes CASSLTGQGSEQYF.

The sample holds one count of this clonotype. An end of the junction differs from the germline gene, which may be a read error. The rearrangement joins TRBV25-1 to TRBJ2-1, with D uncertain. Germline CDR1 MGHDK, CDR2 SYGVNS. The CDR3 runs 16 residues. The CDR3 spells CATSDARSRSYNEQFF. CDR3 nucleotide sequence: TGTGCCACCAGTGACGCTAGGTCTCGGTCCTACAATGAGCAGTTCTTC.

There are many counts of this clonotype. The CDR3 region has the DNA TGCAGTGCTAGAAAAGACGAGCAGTACTTC. Its translation is CSARKDEQYF. The chain joins TRBV20-1 to TRBJ2-7; D gene uncertain. Trimming took 2 bases from V and 5 from J, leaving 4 bases between them. This CDR3 is 10 amino acids long. The germline V gene has CDR1 DFQATT and CDR2 SNEGSKA (reference sequence).

This clonotype was picked up many times. This chain links TRBV29-1 with TRBJ2-7, with 8 bases fitting TRBD1. CDR3 length: 15 amino acids. J gave up 2 bases and V 2 bases, and 8 bases lay outside the gene matches. CDR1 SQVTM and CDR2 ANQGSEA come from the germline V gene. The CDR3 is CSVETGRGPTYEQYF. CDR3 DNA: TGCAGCGTTGAAACGGGCAGGGGGCCAACCTACGAGCAGTACTTC.

This clonotype has ten or more counts. The chain links TRBV29-1 to TRBJ2-5, with D perhaps matching TRBD1 (6 bases). CDR3 length: 13 amino acids. V lost 3 bases and J 2 bases, leaving 10 bases between the germline ends. CDR1 SQVTM and CDR2 ANQGSEA come from the germline V gene. The CDR3 bases are TGCAGCGTTGACCGAGGACAGCAAGAGACCCAGTACTTC. This translates into CSVDRGQQETQYF.

This clonotype was detected many times. The chain employs TRBV4-1 and TRBJ2-3, with 13 bases matching TRBD2. V was pared by 0 bases and J by 2 bases, with 5 bases of the junction left unmatched. The CDR3 length is 18 residues. CDR1 and CDR2 from the germline V gene are MGHRA and YSYEKL. CDR3 bases: TGCGCCAGCAGCCAAGATTCGACTAGCGGGGGGCACACAGATACGCAGTATTTT. This translates into CASSQDSTSGGHTDTQYF.

The sample holds many counts of this clonotype. The genes are TRBV12-3 or TRBV12-4 and TRBJ2-7, with D perhaps matching TRBD2 (6 bases). The length of the CDR3 is 13 residues. Trimming took 5 bases from V and 6 from J, leaving 14 bases between them. DNA for the CDR3: TGTGCCAGCAGTCTACAACCGGGACTCGAGCAGTACTTC. Translated, it gives CASSLQPGLEQYF.

The sample holds many counts of this clonotype. This chain joins TRBV20-1 and TRBJ2-1; possible D gene TRBD2, 6 bases. The CDR3 has 18 amino acids. Germline-derived CDR1 and CDR2 are DFQATT and SNEGSKA (reference sequence). V lost 3 bases to trimming and J lost 10 bases, with 31 bases between them. In nucleotides, the CDR3 is TGCAGTGCTAGGAAGCCCCTAGCGATGATCCGGATCTCGGAGGAGCAGTTCTTC. Translated, it gives CSARKPLAMIRISEEQFF.

This clonotype was observed many times. This rearrangement joins TRBV7-2 to TRBJ1-4; D uncertain. The CDR3 is 13 amino acids. Deletions cut 4 bases from V and 6 bases from J, with 9 bases between. Germline CDR1 is SGHTA and CDR2 is FQGNSA. CDR3 loop: CASSWRRDEKLFF. The CDR3 DNA reads TGTGCCAGCAGCTGGCGGCGCGATGAAAAACTGTTTTTT.

Many counts were recorded for this clonotype. V gene TRBV20-1 combines with J gene TRBJ2-5; D unclear. The V end was cut by 7 bases, the J end by 2 bases, with 17 bases between. The CDR3 has 14 amino acids. CDR1 is DFQATT and CDR2 is SNEGSKA in the germline V gene (reference sequence). The CDR3 sequence: CSVQTSRDQETQYF. In nucleotides, the CDR3 is TGCAGTGTTCAGACATCCCGCGATCAAGAGACCCAGTACTTC.

Only a few counts were recorded for this clonotype. The chain has TRBV4-2 and TRBJ1-2; D gene unclear. Germline CDR1 reads LGHNA; CDR2 reads YNFKEQ. V lost 0 bases and J 1 base, leaving 9 bases between the germline ends. The length of the CDR3 is 15 residues. The CDR3 DNA reads TGTGCCAGCAGCCAAGATTTTACGGTTAACTATGGCTACACCTTC. It codes for CASSQDFTVNYGYTF.

This clonotype was counted at least ten times. The chain combines TRBV4-2 with TRBJ1-1; D not certain. V dropped 0 bases and J dropped 1 base, with 9 bases sitting between them. CDR1 LGHNA and CDR2 YNFKEQ come from the germline V gene. The CDR3 has 15 amino acids. In DNA form, the CDR3 reads TGTGCCAGCAGCCAAGATCCGGGCACGAACACTGAAGCTTTCTTT. Translating it yields CASSQDPGTNTEAFF.

The sample holds many counts of this clonotype. The rearrangement joins TRBV6-1 to TRBJ2-7, with 7 nucleotides matching TRBD1. CDR1 is MNHNS and CDR2 is SASEGT in the germline V gene. The CDR3 sequence is 14 residues long. V lost 6 bases, J lost 3 bases, and 8 bases stayed unmatched. CDR3 bases: TGTGCCAGCAGCCTGACGGGACAGAACTACGAGCAGTACTTC. This encodes CASSLTGQNYEQYF.